A selection of T cell receptor beta chains follows, all from one sample in a study of Ad26.COV2.S vaccination and SARS-CoV-2 variants. Generated by immunoSEQ multiplex PCR, the TCRdb table keeps only in-frame clones and is missing some. This table has about 350,000 clones, approximately 90% appearing once. The sample here was peripheral blood, taken after recovery from COVID-19. These receptors all come from a human donor who had recovered from COVID-19. CDR3s include the opening cysteine and the closing phenylalanine or tryptophan. The D gene is left open where the match is weak. Where a row states a size, it is once, few, many or the class of an expanded clone; other rows omit it.

j_call,cdr3_length,clone_size,v_call,d_call,cdr3_nt,cdr3_aa
TRBJ1-1,15,.,TRBV2,.,TGTGCCAGCAGTGACAACATGGGAGCGGGCACTGAAGCTTTCTTT,CASSDNMGAGTEAFF
TRBJ1-2,17,.,TRBV5-6,TRBD1,TGTGCCAGCAGCTTGTGGGACAGGGCCCTCGCTAACTATGGCTACACCTTC,CASSLWDRALANYGYTF
TRBJ1-2,14,.,TRBV3-1/TRBV3-2,.,TGTGCCAGCAGTCGCGAAGCGGGGGCAGACGGCTACACCTTC,CASSREAGADGYTF
TRBJ1-5,17,.,TRBV19,TRBD1,TGTGCCAGTAGTAGACGTGGGACAGGGGGGTACAATCAGCCCCAGCATTTT,CASSRRGTGGYNQPQHF
TRBJ1-1,13,.,TRBV29-1,TRBD1,TGCAGCGTGATGAGACAGGGGAACACTGAAGCTTTCTTT,CSVMRQGNTEAFF
TRBJ2-1,15,.,TRBV15,TRBD1,TGTGCCACCAGCAGAGCGGCAGGGGGCCACAATGAGCAGTTCTTC,CATSRAAGGHNEQFF
TRBJ1-5,14,.,TRBV10-3,.,TGTGCCATCAGTGAAGGGGTTGGCAATCAGCCCCAGCATTTT,CAISEGVGNQPQHF
TRBJ1-2,14,once,TRBV2,.,TGTGCCAGCAGTGGGTCAGAAAATAACCATGGCTACACCTTC,CASSGSENNHGYTF
TRBJ1-2,13,.,TRBV9,.,TGTGCCAGCAGCGGGTCAGGGAGCTATGGCTACACCTTC,CASSGSGSYGYTF
TRBJ1-1,13,.,TRBV6-5,.,TGTGCCAGCAGTTACTCGAAACGGACTGAAGCTTTCTTT,CASSYSKRTEAFF
TRBJ2-5,15,.,TRBV2,.,TGTGCCAGCAGCGGATCGGAGGGGATCCAAGAGACCCAGTACTTC,CASSGSEGIQETQYF
TRBJ1-1,15,.,TRBV25-1,TRBD1,TGTGCCAGCAGTGAATCGGCAGGGGGGAACACTGAAGCTTTCTTT,CASSESAGGNTEAFF
TRBJ2-1,13,.,TRBV4-1,TRBD2,TGCGCCAGCAGCCCACCACTAGCGAATGAGCAGTTCTTC,CASSPPLANEQFF
TRBJ2-3,14,.,TRBV6-6,.,TGTGCCAGCAGTTATCGGGGGATGGCAGATACGCAGTATTTT,CASSYRGMADTQYF
TRBJ2-3,13,.,TRBV6-6,.,TGTGCCAGCAGCACCACAGGCGCAGATACGCAGTATTTT,CASSTTGADTQYF
TRBJ1-2,14,.,TRBV24-1,.,TGTGCCACCAGTGGGGGGGGCTCGCTCTATGGCTACACCTTC,CATSGGGSLYGYTF